Sequencing of this T cell receptor beta chain was carried out in a study of regulatory T cells in long-lasting Graves disease. Arm-PCR of CDR3 regions and iRepertoire HTBI primers were the basis on which TCR beta libraries were built. TCRdb processed the multiplex PCR reads anew with MiXCR; each CDR3 protein has one entry. There are hundreds of thousands of distinct CDR3 sequences in the sample; 16% occur only once, and approximately 20% lies in the top ten. Specified time point: newly diagnosed GD, antithyroid drugs for less than 3 months. Generation of the TCR library employed RNA extracted from PBMCs. The germline CDR1 and CDR2 sequences are ENHRY and SYGVKD. This CDR3 has 17 amino acids. After removal of 0 bases from V and 4 bases from J, the junction contained 2 bases not matched to a gene. About this clonotype: No antigen is known for it.

Overall study results and limits: TCR diversity in persistent Graves' patients was below that of newly diagnosed ones. Persistent disease exhibited a predilection for TRBV28, TRBJ1-2 and TRBJ2-5.

A further study also used this sample, focusing on T cells in Graves' hyperthyroidism and ophthalmopathy. That investigation notes: HTBI primers were used for first-round RT-PCR of the TCR CDR3. Ophthalmopathy was told apart from stable hyperthyroidism by a 13 V-J model.

The source of this sequence is a woman aged 25-40 years with Graves disease. This chain links TRBV10-3 with TRBJ2-2, with TRBD2 matching over 13 bases. The specimen was peripheral blood mononuclear cells (PBMCs), collected at new diagnosis, from a patient treated with antithyroid drugs. CDR3 in DNA: TGTGCCATCAGTGAGTCACGGACTAGCGGGAGCACCGGGGAGCTGTTTTTT. This codes for CAISESRTSGSTGELFF.